This TCR beta chain was recovered during a study of blood T cell repertoires in COVID-19. Whole-study context: The study drew acute and convalescent COVID-19 samples from the United States, Italy and Spain. In each case, the material was cDNA or gDNA derived from T cells, B-cell-depleted T cells, or PBMCs.

This CDR3 is 14 amino acids long. In germline, CDR1 is MRHNA, CDR2 SNTAGT. This clone turned up a few times. The junction and the germline gene differ at one end; a read error may be behind it. Sequencing was performed with immunoSEQ multiplex PCR; in TCRdb, only in-frame clones are kept and a portion is missing. Here the sample spans roughly 120,000 clones, over 60% being singletons. Sequenced material: peripheral blood. The rearrangement uses TRBV6-4 and TRBJ2-1; unclear D gene. The clonotype comes from a man aged 70 or older with acute or convalescent COVID-19. The CDR3 DNA reads as TGTGCCAGCAGTCACTCATCCGATCGTAGCGAGCAGTTCTTC. Residues: CASSHSSDRSEQFF.